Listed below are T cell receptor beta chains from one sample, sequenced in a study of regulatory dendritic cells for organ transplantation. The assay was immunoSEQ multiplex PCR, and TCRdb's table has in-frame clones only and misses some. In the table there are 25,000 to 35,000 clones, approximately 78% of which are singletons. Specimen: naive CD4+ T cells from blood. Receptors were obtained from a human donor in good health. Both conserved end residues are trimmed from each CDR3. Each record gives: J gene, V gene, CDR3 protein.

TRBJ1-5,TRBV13,ASSATGKQPQH
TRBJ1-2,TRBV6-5,ASSQTGRYGYT
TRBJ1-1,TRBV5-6,ASSGPTENTEAF
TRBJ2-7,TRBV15,ATSSGETAASYEQY
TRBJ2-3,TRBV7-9,ASSPDRGFDTQY
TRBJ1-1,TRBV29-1,RGGSGQGTEAF
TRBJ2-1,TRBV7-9,ASSLGRLAGLNEQF
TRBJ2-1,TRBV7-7,ASSPLPGQGKF
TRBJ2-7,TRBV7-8,ASSYGLAGGLYEQY
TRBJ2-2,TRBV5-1,ASSLVWDKSGELF
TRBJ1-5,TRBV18,ASSAGRSNQPQH
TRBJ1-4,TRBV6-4,ASSTGATNEKLF
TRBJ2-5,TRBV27,ASSPGVRQTQY
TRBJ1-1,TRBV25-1,ASTKTGSTYEAF
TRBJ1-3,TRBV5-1,ASSLRTGAETGNTIY
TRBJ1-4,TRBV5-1,ASKPGSSTNEKLF
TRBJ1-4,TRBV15,ATSRAYPADEKLF
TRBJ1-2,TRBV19,ASTIPGDYGYT
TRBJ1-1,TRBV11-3,ASSQGDGDTEAF
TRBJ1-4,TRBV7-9,ASSPAGGVEKLF
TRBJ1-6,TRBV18,ASSPTRDNSPLH
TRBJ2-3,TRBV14,ASSQERGERFTDTQY
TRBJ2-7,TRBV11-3,ASSLRASGPPREQY
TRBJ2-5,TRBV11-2,ASSLGPQATSRRETQY
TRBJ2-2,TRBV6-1,ASSEGTSGLTGELF
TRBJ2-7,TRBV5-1,ASRDVRGSYEQY
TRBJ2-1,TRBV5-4,ASSLGGQSSYNEQF
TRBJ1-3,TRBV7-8,ASSSSLIRSSGNTIY
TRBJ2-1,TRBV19,ASSGGGYNEQF
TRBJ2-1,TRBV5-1,ASTAYRTRGYYNEQF
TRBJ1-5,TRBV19,ASSNRGYDGQPQH
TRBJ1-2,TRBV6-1,ASSELRRQGIYGYT
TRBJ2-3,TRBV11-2,ASSFNTDTQY
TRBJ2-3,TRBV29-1,SVEDRPQRDTQY
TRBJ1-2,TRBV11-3,ASSLRDRGGYT
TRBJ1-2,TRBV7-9,ASSLPGQGYGYT
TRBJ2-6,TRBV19,ASSPSGFGANVLT
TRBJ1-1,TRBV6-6,ASSLQGKNTEAF
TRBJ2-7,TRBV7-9,ASSPDRGEQY
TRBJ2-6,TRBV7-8,ASSLVPPAAGRGANVLT